This T cell receptor (beta chain) came from a study of blood T cell repertoires in COVID-19. On the study more broadly: PBMCs, B-cell-depleted T cells, or T cells were the source of the cDNA or gDNA that made up the material.

In the authors' workflow: Estimated nucleated cell counts came from reference gene primer amplification. Produced via immunoSEQ multiplex PCR; TCRdb's table is partial and in-frame only. That table is the source of V, J and clone size, and D and trimming were worked out from the DNA. The sample comprises about 440,000 clones, about 85% of which are singletons, and approximately 2% rests with the top ten. Participant ages covered about 18 to 89 years across around 25 US areas. Participants' own reports of clinical history determined their cohort assignment. CDR1 and CDR2 (germline): MDHEN, SYDVKM. V lost 1 base, J lost 1 base, and 1 base stayed unmatched. The CDR3 contains 15 residues.

The V call is TRBV28, the J call TRBJ2-1, with 7 bases identical to TRBD1. The receptor was derived from a woman aged 18-35 years with acute COVID-19. The sequencing sample was made of PBMCs or T cells enriched from blood (not recorded which). The CDR3 region is CASSLLTGSYNEQFF. The CDR3 DNA reads TGTGCCAGCAGTTTATTGACAGGGTCCTACAATGAGCAGTTCTTC.